This T cell receptor beta chain is drawn from a study of CD8 T cell repertoires and HIV-1 epitope variants. For the study at large: T cells were cultured for more than 9 days with cytokines added on days 3 and 7.

By sample share, this clone is medium-sized. The antigen is unknown. Method: immunoSEQ multiplex PCR; TCRdb's copy keeps in-frame clones and lacks some. This sample carries some 7,300 clones, around two thirds of them seen once, and the ten largest clones take roughly 42%. The CDR3 has 17 amino acids. With 4 bases clipped from V and 2 bases from J, the junction kept 10 bases outside the gene matches. The germline V gene has CDR1 MNHEY and CDR2 SMNVEV (reference sequence). Input material: cultured CD8+ T cells derived from PBMCs. The chain combines TRBV27 with TRBJ2-3; 9 bases agree with TRBD2. The sequence was collected from a male donor with HIV. The CDR3 bases are TGTGCCAGCAGTTCTACATCGACTAGCGGAGACACAGATACGCAGTATTTT. This translates into CASSSTSTSGDTDTQYF.